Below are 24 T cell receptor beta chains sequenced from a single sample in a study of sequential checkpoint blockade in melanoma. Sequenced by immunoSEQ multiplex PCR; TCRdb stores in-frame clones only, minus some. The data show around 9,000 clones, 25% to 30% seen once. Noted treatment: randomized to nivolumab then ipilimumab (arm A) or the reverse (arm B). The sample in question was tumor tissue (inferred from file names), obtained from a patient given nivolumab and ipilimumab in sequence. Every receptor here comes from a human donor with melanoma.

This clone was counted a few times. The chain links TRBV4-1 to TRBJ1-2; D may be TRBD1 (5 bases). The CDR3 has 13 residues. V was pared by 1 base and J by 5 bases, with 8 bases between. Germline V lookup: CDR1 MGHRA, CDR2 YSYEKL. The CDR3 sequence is CASSQGDGYGYTF. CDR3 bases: TGCGCCAGCAGCCAAGGGGACGGTTATGGCTACACCTTC.

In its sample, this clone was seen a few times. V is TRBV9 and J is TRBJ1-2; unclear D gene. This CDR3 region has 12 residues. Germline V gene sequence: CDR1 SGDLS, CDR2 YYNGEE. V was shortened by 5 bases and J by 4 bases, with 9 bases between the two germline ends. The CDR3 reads CASSEGRYGYTF. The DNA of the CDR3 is TGTGCCAGCAGTGAGGGCCGCTATGGCTACACCTTC.

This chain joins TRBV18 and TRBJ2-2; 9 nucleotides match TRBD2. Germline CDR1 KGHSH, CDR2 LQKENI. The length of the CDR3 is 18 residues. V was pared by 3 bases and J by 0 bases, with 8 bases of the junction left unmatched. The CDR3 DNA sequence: TGTGCCAGCTCACCTCGGATAGCGGGGGTTGCGAACACCGGGGAGCTGTTTTTT. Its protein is CASSPRIAGVANTGELFF.

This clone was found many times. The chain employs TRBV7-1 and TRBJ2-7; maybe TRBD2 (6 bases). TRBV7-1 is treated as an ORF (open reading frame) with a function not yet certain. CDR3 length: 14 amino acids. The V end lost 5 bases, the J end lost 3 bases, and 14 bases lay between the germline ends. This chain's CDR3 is CASSPGTVNYEQYF. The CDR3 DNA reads TGTGCCAGCAGCCCAGGGACTGTAAACTACGAGCAGTACTTC.

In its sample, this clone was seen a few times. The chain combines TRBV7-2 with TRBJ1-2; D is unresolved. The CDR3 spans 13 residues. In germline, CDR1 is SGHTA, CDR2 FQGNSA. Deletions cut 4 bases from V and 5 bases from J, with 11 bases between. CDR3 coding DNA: TGTGCCAGCAGCTCCGGGCCAATATATGGCTACACCTTC. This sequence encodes CASSSGPIYGYTF.

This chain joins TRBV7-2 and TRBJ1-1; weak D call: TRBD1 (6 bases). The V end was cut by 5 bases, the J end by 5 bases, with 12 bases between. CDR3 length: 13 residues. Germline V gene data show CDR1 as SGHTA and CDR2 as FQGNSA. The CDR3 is CASSPRTATEAFF. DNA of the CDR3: TGTGCCAGCAGCCCTAGGACAGCGACTGAAGCTTTCTTT.

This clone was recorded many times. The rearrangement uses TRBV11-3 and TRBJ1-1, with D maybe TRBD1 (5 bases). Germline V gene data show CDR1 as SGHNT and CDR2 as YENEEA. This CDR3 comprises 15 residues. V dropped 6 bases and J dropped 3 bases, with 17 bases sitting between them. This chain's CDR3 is CASSPQRQGYTEAFF. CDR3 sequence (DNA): TGTGCCAGCAGTCCACAAAGGCAGGGTTACACTGAAGCTTTCTTT.

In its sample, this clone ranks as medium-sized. The CDR3 sequence is CASSNLPGGVQETQYF. CDR3 sequence (DNA): TGTGCCAGCTCTAACCTACCAGGCGGGGTCCAAGAGACCCAGTACTTC. The chain uses TRBV18 and TRBJ2-5; a weak D match, TRBD2 (6 bases). This CDR3 contains 16 residues. V was cut by 6 bases and J by 1 base, with 18 bases left in between. Germline V gene sequence: CDR1 KGHSH, CDR2 LQKENI. The full variable domain, completed using reference TRBV18 and TRBJ2-5, is NAGVMQNPRHLVRRRGQEARLRCSPMKGHSHVYWYRQLPEEGLKFMVYLQKENIIDESGMPKERFSAEFPKEGPSILRIQQVVRGDSAAYFCASSNLPGGVQETQYFGPGTRLLVL.

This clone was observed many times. CDR3 loop: CASSPGLQQGYGNQPQHF. CDR3 in DNA: TGTGCCAGCAGTCCCGGACTCCAACAGGGGTACGGCAATCAGCCCCAGCATTTT. V usage is TRBV6-8 and J usage is TRBJ1-5; TRBD1 aligns across 7 bases. The V and J ends lost 5 bases and 2 bases, in that order; junction bases with no gene match: 15. Germline V gives CDR1 MNHGY, CDR2 SAAAGT. The CDR3 length is 18 residues.

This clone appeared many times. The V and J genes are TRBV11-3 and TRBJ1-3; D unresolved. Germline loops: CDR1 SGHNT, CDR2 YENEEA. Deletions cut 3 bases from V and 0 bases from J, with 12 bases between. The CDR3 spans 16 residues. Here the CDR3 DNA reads TGTGCCAGCAGCTTTAGGTCCTTCTCCTCTGGAAACACCATATATTTT. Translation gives CASSFRSFSSGNTIYF.

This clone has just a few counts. The CDR3, as DNA: TGTGCCAGCTCACAGGGGGCGGACGCCCAAGAGACCCAGTACTTC. This sequence encodes CASSQGADAQETQYF. The chain has TRBV18 and TRBJ2-5, with TRBD1 matching over 7 bases. CDR3 length: 15 amino acids. Germline loops: CDR1 KGHSH, CDR2 LQKENI. V shed 4 bases and J 1 base; nucleotides not matched to a gene: 6.

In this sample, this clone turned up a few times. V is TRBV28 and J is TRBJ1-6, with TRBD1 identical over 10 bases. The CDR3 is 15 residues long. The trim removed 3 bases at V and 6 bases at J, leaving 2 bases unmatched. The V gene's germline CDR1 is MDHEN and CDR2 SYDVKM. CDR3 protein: CASSLGQGLNSPLHF. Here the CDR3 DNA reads TGTGCCAGCAGTTTGGGACAGGGGCTTAATTCACCCCTCCACTTT.

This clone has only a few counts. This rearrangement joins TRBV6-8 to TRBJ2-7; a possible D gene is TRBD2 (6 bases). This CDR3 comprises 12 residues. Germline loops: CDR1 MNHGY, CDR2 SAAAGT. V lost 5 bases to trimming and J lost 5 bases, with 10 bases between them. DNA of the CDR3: TGTGCCAGCAGTAGAACTAGCAACGAGCAGTACTTC. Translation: CASSRTSNEQYF.

The CDR3 loop reads CASSYRGGYNEQFF. The CDR3 nucleotides are TGTGCCAGCAGTTATCGAGGGGGCTACAATGAGCAGTTCTTC. The genes are TRBV6-8 and TRBJ2-1, with a tentative D call TRBD1 (6 bases). CDR1 is MNHGY, CDR2 SAAAGT, per germline. V lost 3 bases and J lost 3, with 9 bases in between. The CDR3 sequence is 14 residues long.

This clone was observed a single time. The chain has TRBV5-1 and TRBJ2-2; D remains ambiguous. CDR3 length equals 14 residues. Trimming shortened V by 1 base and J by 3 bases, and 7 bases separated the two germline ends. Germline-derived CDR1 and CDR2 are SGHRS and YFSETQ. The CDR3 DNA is TGCGCCAGCAGCTTGCAGACTTACACCGGGGAGCTGTTTTTT. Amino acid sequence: CASSLQTYTGELFF.

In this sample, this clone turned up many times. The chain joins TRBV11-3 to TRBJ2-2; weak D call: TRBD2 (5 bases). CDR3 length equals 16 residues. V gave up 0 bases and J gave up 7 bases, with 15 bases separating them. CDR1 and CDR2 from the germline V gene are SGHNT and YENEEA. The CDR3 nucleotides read TGTGCCAGCAGCTTAGACATATCCCTCCGGGGCGGGGAGCTGTTTTTT. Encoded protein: CASSLDISLRGGELFF.

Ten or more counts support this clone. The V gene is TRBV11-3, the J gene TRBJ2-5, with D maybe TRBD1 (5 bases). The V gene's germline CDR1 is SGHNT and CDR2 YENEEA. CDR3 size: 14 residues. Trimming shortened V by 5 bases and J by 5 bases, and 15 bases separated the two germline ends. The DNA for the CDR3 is TGTGCCAGCAGCGAGATGGGGCAGAGGGAGACCCAGTACTTC. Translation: CASSEMGQRETQYF. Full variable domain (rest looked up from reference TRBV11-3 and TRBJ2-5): EAGVVQSPRYKIIEKKQPVAFWCNPISGHNTLYWYLQNLGQGPELLIRYENEEAVDDSQLPKDRFSAERLKGVDSTLKIQPAELGDSAVYLCASSEMGQRETQYFGPGTRLLVL.

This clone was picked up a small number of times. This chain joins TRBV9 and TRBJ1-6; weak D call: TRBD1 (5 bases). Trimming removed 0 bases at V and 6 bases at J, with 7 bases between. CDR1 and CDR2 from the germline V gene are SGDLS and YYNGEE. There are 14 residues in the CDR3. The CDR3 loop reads CASSVGRGNSPLHF. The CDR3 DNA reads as TGTGCCAGCAGCGTAGGGAGGGGTAATTCACCCCTCCACTTT.

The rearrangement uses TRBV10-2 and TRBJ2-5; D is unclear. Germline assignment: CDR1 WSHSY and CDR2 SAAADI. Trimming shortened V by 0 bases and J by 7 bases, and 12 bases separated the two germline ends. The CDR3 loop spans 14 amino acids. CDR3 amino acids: CASSESPEPGTQYF. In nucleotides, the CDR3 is TGCGCCAGCAGTGAGTCCCCGGAACCCGGGACCCAGTACTTC.

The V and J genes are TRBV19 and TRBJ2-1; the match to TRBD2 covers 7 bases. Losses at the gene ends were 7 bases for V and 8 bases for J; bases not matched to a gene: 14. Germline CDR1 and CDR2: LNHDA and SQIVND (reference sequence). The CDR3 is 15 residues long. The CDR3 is CASIPRSGGYDEQFF. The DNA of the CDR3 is TGTGCCAGTATCCCCCGTTCGGGGGGTTACGATGAGCAGTTCTTC. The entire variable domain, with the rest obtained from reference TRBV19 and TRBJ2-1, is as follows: DGGITQSPKYLFRKEGQNVTLSCEQNLNHDAMYWYRQDPGQGLRLIYYSQIVNDFQKGDIAEGYSVSREKKESFPLTVTSAQKNPTAFYLCASIPRSGGYDEQFFGPGTRLTVL.

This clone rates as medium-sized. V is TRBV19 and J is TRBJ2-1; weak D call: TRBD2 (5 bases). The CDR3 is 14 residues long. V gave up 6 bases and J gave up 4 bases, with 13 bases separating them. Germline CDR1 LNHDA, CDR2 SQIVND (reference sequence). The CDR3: CASRETGIYNEQFF. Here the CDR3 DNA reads TGTGCCAGTAGAGAGACGGGGATTTACAATGAGCAGTTCTTC.

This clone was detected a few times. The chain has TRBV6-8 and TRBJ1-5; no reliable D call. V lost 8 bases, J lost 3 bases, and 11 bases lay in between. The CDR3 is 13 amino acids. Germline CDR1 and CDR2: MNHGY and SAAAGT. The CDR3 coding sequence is TGTGCCAGCGGAAGGCAACCCAATCAGCCCCAGCATTTT. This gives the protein CASGRQPNQPQHF.

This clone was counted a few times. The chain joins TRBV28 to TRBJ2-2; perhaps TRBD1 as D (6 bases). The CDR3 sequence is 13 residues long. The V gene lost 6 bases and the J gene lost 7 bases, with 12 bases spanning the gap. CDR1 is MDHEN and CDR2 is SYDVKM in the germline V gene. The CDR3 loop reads CASSLRGGGELFF. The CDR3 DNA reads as TGTGCCAGCAGCCTCAGGGGTGGCGGGGAGCTGTTTTTT.

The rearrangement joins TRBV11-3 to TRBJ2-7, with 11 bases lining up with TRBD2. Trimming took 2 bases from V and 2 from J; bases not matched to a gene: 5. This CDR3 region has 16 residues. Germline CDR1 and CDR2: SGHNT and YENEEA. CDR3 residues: CASSLNSGGETYEQYV. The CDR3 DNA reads TGTGCCAGCAGCTTAAATAGCGGGGGGGAGACCTACGAGCAGTACGTC.